These T cell receptor beta chains were read from a single sample in a study of blood T cell repertoires in COVID-19. The method was immunoSEQ multiplex PCR; TCRdb's version includes in-frame clones alone and lacks a portion of them. The repertoire holds around 84,000 clones, with around 90% as singletons. The sequenced sample was peripheral blood. These receptors came from a middle-aged man with active COVID-19. Each CDR3 is given with its conserved first and last residue. The order of the fields is J gene, D gene, V gene, clone size, CDR3 DNA, CDR3 protein. D genes are given only for firm matches. Clone size appears in some rows only: once, few, many, or a class for an expanded clone.

TRBJ2-7	TRBD1	TRBV10-3	once	TGTGCCACAACTGAGGCCGGACAGGTTGTCTACGAGCAGTACTTC	CATTEAGQVVYEQYF
TRBJ2-7	NA	TRBV7-2	NA	TGTGCCAGCAGCTTATATTACGAGCAGTACTTC	CASSLYYEQYF
TRBJ2-7	TRBD1	TRBV28	NA	TGTGCCAGCAGCTCTATATACCGGGACAGGGTCCACGAGCAGTACTTC	CASSSIYRDRVHEQYF
TRBJ1-2	TRBD1	TRBV27	NA	TGTGCCAGCAGAAACACAGGGGGCAACTATGGCTACACCTTC	CASRNTGGNYGYTF
TRBJ1-6	NA	TRBV28	NA	TGTGCCAGCAGTCCCGGTTCGTTCTATAATTCACCCCTCCACTTT	CASSPGSFYNSPLHF
TRBJ1-2	TRBD1	TRBV18	NA	TGTGCCAGCTCACCAGCGGCCCAGGGGGAAGGCTACACCTTC	CASSPAAQGEGYTF
TRBJ1-1	TRBD1	TRBV19	NA	TGTGCCACCCAGGGGGCGGAGAACACTGAAGCTTTCTTT	CATQGAENTEAFF
TRBJ1-1	NA	TRBV29-1	NA	TGCAGCGTCCCCGGACAGCTAGAAGCTTTCTTT	CSVPGQLEAFF
TRBJ1-5	NA	TRBV28	NA	TGTGCCAGCAGTATAGACAGCCATAGCAATCAGCCCCAGCATTTT	CASSIDSHSNQPQHF
TRBJ2-7	NA	TRBV7-9	NA	TGTGCCAGCAGCCGGGAATCCTACGAGCAGTACTTC	CASSRESYEQYF
TRBJ2-3	TRBD2	TRBV28	NA	TGTGCCAGCAGTTGGTTGGGTAGCGGGGCGGCAGATACGCAGTATTTT	CASSWLGSGAADTQYF
TRBJ2-7	TRBD2	TRBV5-5	NA	TGTGCCAGCAGCCCCGGGACTAGCGACTACGAGCAGTACTTC	CASSPGTSDYEQYF
TRBJ2-4	NA	TRBV7-9	NA	TGTGCCAGCAGCTCCCGTAACATTCAGTACTTC	CASSSRNIQYF
TRBJ2-1	TRBD2	TRBV19	NA	TGTGCCAGTAGTATTCAGGCTAGCGGGGCCAATGAGCAGTTCTTC	CASSIQASGANEQFF
TRBJ2-2	NA	TRBV7-9	NA	TGTGCCAGCAGCTTAGAGAGTACGAACACCGGGGAGCTGTTTTTT	CASSLESTNTGELFF
TRBJ1-1	NA	TRBV7-9	NA	TGTGCCAGCAGCTTAGAAGGGAGGAGCACTGAAGCTTTCTTT	CASSLEGRSTEAFF
TRBJ1-3	NA	TRBV5-1	NA	TGCGCCAGCAGCGACACAAACCGACAAGGAAACACCATATATTTT	CASSDTNRQGNTIYF
TRBJ2-7	NA	TRBV7-9	few	TGTGCCAGCAGCCACGTGGTGGCAGGCCAGAACCGGCAGTACTTC	CASSHVVAGQNRQYF
TRBJ2-1	TRBD2	TRBV5-1	once	TGCGCCAGCAGCTTGGCGGGAGGGGATGTCAGTGAGCAGTTCTTC	CASSLAGGDVSEQFF
TRBJ2-5	TRBD1	TRBV3-1/TRBV3-2	once	TGTGCCAGCAGCCAGGGAGGGACAGGGGGCGCAGGGACCCAGTACTTC	CASSQGGTGGAGTQYF
TRBJ1-1	NA	TRBV19	few	TGTGCCAGTTCGACTTTAGGAGGGACTGAAGCTTTCTTT	CASSTLGGTEAFF
TRBJ2-1	TRBD2	TRBV25-1	NA	TGTGCCAGCAGTGTTCCGGGACTAGCTCCTAAGTTTGATGAGCAGTTCTTC	CASSVPGLAPKFDEQFF
TRBJ1-1	NA	TRBV7-6	NA	TGTGCCAGCAGCTTAGCGTCAACGGAGACTGAAGCTTTCTTT	CASSLASTETEAFF